The next 11 T cell receptor beta chains were all read from a single sample in a study of blood T cell repertoires in COVID-19. Using immunoSEQ multiplex PCR, the repertoire was profiled, and TCRdb retains in-frame clones only, with some absent. The sample contains 490,000 or so clones, approximately 90% of which appear only once. The sequencing input was PBMCs or T cells enriched from blood (not recorded which). These receptors were obtained from a woman aged 55-70 years who had recovered from COVID-19.

The rearrangement joins TRBV28 to TRBJ1-6; TRBD1 matches 7 bases. The CDR3 runs 15 residues. The V segment lost 6 bases and the J segment 10 bases; nucleotides outside the gene matches: 12. Per germline, CDR1 MDHEN and CDR2 SYDVKM. CDR3: CASSPARQGKSPLHF. In nucleotides, the CDR3 is TGTGCCAGCAGCCCCGCCCGACAGGGAAAATCACCCCTCCACTTT.

V and J are TRBV2 and TRBJ2-5; 7 bases are shared with TRBD1. The CDR3 is made up of 14 amino acids. In germline, CDR1 is SNHLY, CDR2 FYNNEI. With 6 bases clipped from V and 3 bases from J, the junction kept 7 bases outside the gene matches. CDR3 in DNA: TGTGCCAGCAGGGCCGGGACAGCGAAAGAGACCCAGTACTTC. Its protein product is CASRAGTAKETQYF. Full variable domain (outside the CDR3, taken from reference TRBV2 and TRBJ2-5): EPEVTQTPSHQVTQMGQEVILRCVPISNHLYFYWYRQILGQKVEFLVSFYNNEISEKSEIFDDQFSVERPDGSNFTLKIRSTKLEDSAMYFCASRAGTAKETQYFGPGTRLLVL.

The J gene is TRBJ1-5, the V gene TRBV5-1; no clear D. Germline loops: CDR1 SGHRS, CDR2 YFSETQ. V shed 2 bases and J shed 6 bases, with 12 bases lying between them. This CDR3 is 14 amino acids long. Written as DNA, the CDR3 is TGCGCCAGCAGCTTAGGAGGTTTGGGTCAGCCCCAGCATTTT. It specifies CASSLGGLGQPQHF.

Comments on this clone: One end of the junction is discordant with germline, which a read error may explain. Other DNA sequences in this specimen translate into the identical CDR3. This chain links TRBV7-9 with TRBJ1-2; 9 nucleotides match TRBD1. The CDR3 sequence is 14 residues long. Germline assignment: CDR1 SEHNR and CDR2 FQNEAQ (reference sequence). CDR3 in DNA: TGTGCCAGCACCTCGGGACAGGGCAACTATGGCTACACTTTC. Protein product: CASTSGQGNYGYTF. Together with reference TRBV7-9 and TRBJ1-2, the CDR3 gives the full variable domain: DTGVSQNPRHKITKRGQNVTFRCDPISEHNRLYWYRQTLGQGPEFLTYFQNEAQLEKSRLLSDRFSAERPKGSFSTLEIQRTEQGDSAMYLCASTSGQGNYGYTFGSGTRLTVV.

The chain joins TRBV10-1 to TRBJ1-4; D not resolved. CDR1 WNHNN and CDR2 SYGVQD come from the germline V gene (reference sequence). V dropped 2 bases and J dropped 8 bases, with 12 bases sitting between them. This CDR3 comprises 14 residues. CDR3 nucleotides: TGCGCCAGCAGTGAGGGCGGCGACGGGGAAAAACTGTTTTTT. This gives the protein CASSEGGDGEKLFF.

CDR3 sequence (DNA): TGTGCCAGCAGTTTCCTAGCGGGGGTATTGGATGAGCAGTTCTTC. This sequence encodes CASSFLAGVLDEQFF. The rearrangement joins TRBV6-2 or TRBV6-3 to TRBJ2-1; 10 bases are a match to TRBD2. This CDR3 has 15 amino acids. The ends lost 4 bases at V and 8 bases at J; junction bases unmatched: 8. Germline-derived CDR1 and CDR2 are MNHEY and SVGEGT.

This chain connects TRBV9 to TRBJ1-2, with a possible D match to TRBD1 (5 bases). V lost 6 bases, J lost 8 bases, and 20 bases lay in between. Germline loops: CDR1 SGDLS, CDR2 YYNGEE. The CDR3 has 14 amino acids. The CDR3 here is CASTPGGEGSGYTF. Written as DNA, the CDR3 is TGTGCCAGCACCCCTGGGGGGGAAGGTAGCGGCTACACCTTC.

V usage is TRBV7-2 and J usage is TRBJ1-1, with D unclear. In germline, CDR1 is SGHTA, CDR2 FQGNSA. The germline V and J ends were trimmed by 5 bases and 4 bases, with 14 bases remaining between them. CDR3 size: 14 residues. The CDR3 spells CASSPRGEATEAFF. CDR3 bases: TGTGCCAGCAGCCCGAGAGGTGAGGCCACTGAAGCTTTCTTT.

The chain links TRBV7-8 to TRBJ1-3; 9 nucleotides line up with TRBD1. This CDR3 is 18 amino acids long. The V segment lost 5 bases and the J segment 0 bases; nucleotides outside the gene matches: 11. The germline CDR1 and CDR2 sequences are SGHVS and FQNEAQ. DNA of the CDR3: TGTGCCAGCAGCGTGAGAACAGGGGGCGGGAACTCTGGAAACACCATATATTTT. Protein: CASSVRTGGGNSGNTIYF. Full variable domain (missing parts from reference TRBV7-8 and TRBJ1-3): GAGVSQSPRYKVAKRGQDVALRCDPISGHVSLFWYQQALGQGPEFLTYFQNEAQLDKSGLPSDRFFAERPEGSVSTLKIQRTQQEDSAVYLCASSVRTGGGNSGNTIYFGEGSWLTVV.

This chain's CDR3 is CASGPGEVKNIQYF. In DNA form, the CDR3 reads TGTGCTAGTGGACCCGGGGAGGTCAAAAACATTCAGTACTTC. The chain recombines TRBV12-5 with TRBJ2-4, with a tentative D call TRBD2 (6 bases). V was pared by 6 bases and J by 3 bases, with 12 bases between. Germline-derived CDR1 and CDR2 are LGHNT and FRNRAP. The CDR3 contains 14 residues.

The J gene is TRBJ1-3, the V gene TRBV5-1; perhaps TRBD1 as D (6 bases). Germline V gives CDR1 SGHRS, CDR2 YFSETQ. With 3 bases removed from V and 1 base from J, the gap between germline ends came to 14 bases. This CDR3 contains 16 residues. The DNA of the CDR3 is TGCGCCAGCAGCTCGCTTGGAACAGGGTCTGGAAACACCATATATTTT. This translates into CASSSLGTGSGNTIYF. The variable domain in full, completed from reference TRBV5-1 and TRBJ1-3, reads KAGVTQTPRYLIKTRGQQVTLSCSPISGHRSVSWYQQTPGQGLQFLFEYFSETQRNKGNFPGRFSGRQFSNSRSEMNVSTLELGDSALYLCASSSLGTGSGNTIYFGEGSWLTVV.